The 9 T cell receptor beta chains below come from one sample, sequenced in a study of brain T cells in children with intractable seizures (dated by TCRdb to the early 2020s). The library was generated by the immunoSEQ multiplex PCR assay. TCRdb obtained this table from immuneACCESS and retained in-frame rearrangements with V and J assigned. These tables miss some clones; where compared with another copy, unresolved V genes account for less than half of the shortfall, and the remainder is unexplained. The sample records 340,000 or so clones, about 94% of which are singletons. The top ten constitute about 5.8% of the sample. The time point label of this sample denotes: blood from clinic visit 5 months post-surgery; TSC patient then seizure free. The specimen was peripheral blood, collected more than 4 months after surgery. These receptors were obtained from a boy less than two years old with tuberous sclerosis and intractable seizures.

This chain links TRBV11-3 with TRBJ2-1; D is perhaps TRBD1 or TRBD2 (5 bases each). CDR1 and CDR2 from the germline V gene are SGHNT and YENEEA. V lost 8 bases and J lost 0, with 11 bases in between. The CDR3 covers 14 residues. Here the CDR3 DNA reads TGTGCCAGCTCAAGAGGGGCCTCCTACAATGAGCAGTTCTTC. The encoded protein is CASSRGASYNEQFF. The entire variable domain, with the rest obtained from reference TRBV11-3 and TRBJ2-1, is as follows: EAGVVQSPRYKIIEKKQPVAFWCNPISGHNTLYWYLQNLGQGPELLIRYENEEAVDDSQLPKDRFSAERLKGVDSTLKIQPAELGDSAVYLCASSRGASYNEQFFGPGTRLTVL.

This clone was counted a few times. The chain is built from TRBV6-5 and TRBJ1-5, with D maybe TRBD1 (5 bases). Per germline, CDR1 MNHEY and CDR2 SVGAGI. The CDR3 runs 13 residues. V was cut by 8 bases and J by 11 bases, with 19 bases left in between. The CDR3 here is CASRGADLWTQHF. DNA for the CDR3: TGTGCCAGCCGAGGGGCAGACTTATGGACCCAGCATTTT.

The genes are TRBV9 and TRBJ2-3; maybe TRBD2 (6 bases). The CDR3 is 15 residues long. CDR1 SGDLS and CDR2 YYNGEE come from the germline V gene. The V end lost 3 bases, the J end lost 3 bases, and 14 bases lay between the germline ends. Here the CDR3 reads CASSGPGRETDTQYF. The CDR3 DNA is TGTGCCAGCAGCGGGCCGGGACGGGAGACAGATACGCAGTATTTT. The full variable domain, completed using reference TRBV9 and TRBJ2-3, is DSGVTQTPKHLITATGQRVTLRCSPRSGDLSVYWYQQSLDQGLQFLIQYYNGEERAKGNILERFSAQQFPDLHSELNLSSLELGDSALYFCASSGPGRETDTQYFGPGTRLTVL.

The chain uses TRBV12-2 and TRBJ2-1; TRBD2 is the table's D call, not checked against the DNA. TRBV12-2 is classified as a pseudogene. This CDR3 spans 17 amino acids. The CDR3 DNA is TGTGCAAGTCGCTTACCGGAGGCTTTTCCCCCCTACAATGAGCAGTTCTTC. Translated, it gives CASRLPEAFPPYNEQFF.

CDR3 region: CASSLWRGEQYF. DNA for the CDR3: TGTGCCAGCAGCTTGTGGAGGGGCGAGCAGTACTTC. This chain uses TRBV5-4 with TRBJ2-7; a weak D match, TRBD2 (6 bases). The ends were cut back, 1 base at V and 6 bases at J, with 8 bases in the middle. This CDR3 has 12 amino acids. Per the germline V gene, CDR1 is SGHNT and CDR2 is YYREEE (reference sequence).

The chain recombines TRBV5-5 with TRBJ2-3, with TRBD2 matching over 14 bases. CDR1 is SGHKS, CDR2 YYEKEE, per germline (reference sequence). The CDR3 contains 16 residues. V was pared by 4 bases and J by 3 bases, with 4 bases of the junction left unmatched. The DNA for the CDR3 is TGTGCCAGCAGCCGGCGACTAGCGGGAGGGACAGATACGCAGTATTTT. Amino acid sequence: CASSRRLAGGTDTQYF.

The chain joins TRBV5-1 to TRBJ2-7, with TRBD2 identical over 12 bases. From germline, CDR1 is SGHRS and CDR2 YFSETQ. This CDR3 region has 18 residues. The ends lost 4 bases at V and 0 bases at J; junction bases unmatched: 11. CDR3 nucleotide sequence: TGCGCCAGCAGCGTCCGGGGACTAGCGGGTTCCGGCTCCTACGAGCAGTACTTC. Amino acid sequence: CASSVRGLAGSGSYEQYF.

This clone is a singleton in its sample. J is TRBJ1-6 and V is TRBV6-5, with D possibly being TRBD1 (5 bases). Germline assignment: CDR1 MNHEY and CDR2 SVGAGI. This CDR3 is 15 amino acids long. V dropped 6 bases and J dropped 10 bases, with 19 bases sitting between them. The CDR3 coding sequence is TGTGCCAGCAGCTCCTTGCCGGGGCCCAGGTCACCCCTCCACTTT. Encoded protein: CASSSLPGPRSPLHF.

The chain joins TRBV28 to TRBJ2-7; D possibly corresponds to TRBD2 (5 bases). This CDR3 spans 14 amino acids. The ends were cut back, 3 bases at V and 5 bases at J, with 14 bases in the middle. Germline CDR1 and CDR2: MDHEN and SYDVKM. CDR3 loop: CASSLDSPGDEQYF. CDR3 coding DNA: TGTGCCAGCAGTTTGGACTCCCCGGGCGACGAGCAGTACTTC.